This T cell receptor (beta chain) was captured by sequencing in a study of graft-versus-host responses after intestinal transplantation. About the study: Each patient got anti-thymocyte globulin induction, then tacrolimus and steroids for roughly 3 years.

CDR3 length: 15 residues. Germline V lookup: CDR1 LGHNA, CDR2 YSLEER. Unmatched junction bases numbered 5, after V lost 1 base and J lost 5 bases. Measured with immunoSEQ multiplex PCR; TCRdb has only the in-frame clones, and not every one. The sample includes tens of thousands of clones, 94% seen only once; the top ten take about 0.22%. A note on this clone: Antigen specificity is unknown.

The gene calls are TRBV4-3 and TRBJ1-2; the match to TRBD1 covers 9 bases. This specimen was unstimulated CD4+ T cells sorted from spleen or lymph node cells, taken before transplant. The receptor's source is a human donor who was the organ donor for an intestinal transplant. The CDR3 coding sequence is TGCGCCAGCAGCCAAGGAAGGGACAGGGAATATGGCTACACCTTC. It encodes CASSQGRDREYGYTF.